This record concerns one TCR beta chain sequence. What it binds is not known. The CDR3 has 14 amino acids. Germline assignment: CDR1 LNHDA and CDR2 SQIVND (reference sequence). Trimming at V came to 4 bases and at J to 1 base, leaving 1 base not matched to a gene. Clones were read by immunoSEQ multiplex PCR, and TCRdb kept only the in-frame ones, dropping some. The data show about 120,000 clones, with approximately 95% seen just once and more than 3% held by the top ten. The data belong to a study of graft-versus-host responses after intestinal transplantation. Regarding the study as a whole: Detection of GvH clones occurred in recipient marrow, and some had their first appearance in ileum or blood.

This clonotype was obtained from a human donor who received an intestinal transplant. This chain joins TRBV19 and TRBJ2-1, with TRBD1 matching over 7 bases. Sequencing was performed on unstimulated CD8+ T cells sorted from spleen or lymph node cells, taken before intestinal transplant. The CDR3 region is CASSNRGSYNEQFF. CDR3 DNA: TGTGCCAGTAGTAACAGGGGATCCTACAATGAGCAGTTCTTC.